The 26 T cell receptor beta chains below come from one sample, sequenced in a study of blood T cell repertoires in COVID-19. Sequenced by immunoSEQ multiplex PCR; TCRdb stores in-frame clones only, minus some. This repertoire shows around 130,000 clones, about 81% found once; its top ten account for 2% to 3%. The sample taken for sequencing was PBMCs or T cells enriched from blood (not recorded which). The receptors derive from a middle-aged man with acute COVID-19.

CDR3 DNA sequence: TGCGCCAGCAGTGTTGACAGGGGAAATTCACCCCTCCACTTT. Its translation: CASSVDRGNSPLHF. The chain is built from TRBV10-2 and TRBJ1-6, with 8 bases that match TRBD1. V shed 4 bases, J shed 7 bases, and the junction held 3 bases outside the gene matches. The CDR3 length is 14 residues. Germline V gene data show CDR1 as WSHSY and CDR2 as SAAADI.

V usage is TRBV27 and J usage is TRBJ1-2, with 7 bases that match TRBD1. Germline trimming cut 8 bases from V and 5 bases from J; bases unmatched to any gene: 5. This CDR3 region has 12 residues. The germline V gene has CDR1 MNHEY and CDR2 SMNVEV (reference sequence). This CDR3 is CASAGQPYGYTF. The CDR3 coding sequence is TGTGCCAGCGCGGGACAGCCTTATGGCTACACCTTC.

This chain uses TRBV5-1 with TRBJ2-7; TRBD2 matches 8 bases. Germline V gene sequence: CDR1 SGHRS, CDR2 YFSETQ. Germline trimming cut 0 bases from V and 3 bases from J; bases unmatched to any gene: 2. CDR3 length equals 14 residues. CDR3 region: CASSLAGGGYEQYF. DNA for the CDR3: TGCGCCAGCAGCTTGGCGGGAGGGGGCTACGAGCAGTACTTC.

The chain couples TRBV3-1 (or the pseudogene TRBV3-2) to TRBJ1-5; no clear D. Germline CDR1 LGHDT, CDR2 YNNKEL (reference sequence). This CDR3 is 16 amino acids long. V gave up 1 base and J gave up 6 bases, with 16 bases separating them. CDR3 amino acids: CASSQVGLLVAQPQHF. In DNA, the CDR3 is TGTGCCAGCAGCCAAGTAGGATTGCTTGTAGCTCAGCCCCAGCATTTT.

The chain recombines TRBV7-2 with TRBJ2-2; TRBD1 matches at 9 bases. The CDR3 is 14 residues long. Trimming cost V 7 bases and J 4 bases; bases outside gene matches: 4. CDR1 is SGHTA, CDR2 FQGNSA, per germline. This CDR3 reads CASTGTGSTGELFF. The CDR3 DNA is TGTGCCAGCACCGGGACAGGGTCCACCGGGGAGCTGTTTTTT. Using reference TRBV7-2 and TRBJ2-2 for the parts outside the CDR3, the full variable domain is GAGVSQSPSNKVTEKGKDVELRCDPISGHTALYWYRQSLGQGLEFLIYFQGNSAPDKSGLPSDRFSAERTGGSVSTLTIQRTQQEDSAVYLCASTGTGSTGELFFGEGSRLTVL.

The chain has TRBV7-9 and TRBJ2-7, with 9 bases that match TRBD2. Germline CDR1 and CDR2: SEHNR and FQNEAQ (reference sequence). The CDR3 is made up of 14 amino acids. V shed 5 bases and J 5 bases; nucleotides not matched to a gene: 7. The DNA for the CDR3 is TGTGCCAGCAGCGTGGGACTAGCTAGGAACGAGCAGTACTTC. Its protein is CASSVGLARNEQYF.

The rearrangement links TRBV5-1 to TRBJ1-1, with D maybe TRBD1 (5 bases). Germline CDR1 reads SGHRS; CDR2 reads YFSETQ. This CDR3 region has 15 residues. With 0 bases removed from V and 8 bases from J, the gap between germline ends came to 17 bases. The CDR3 region is CASSLDTGPQREAFF. The CDR3 DNA reads as TGCGCCAGCAGCTTGGATACAGGTCCCCAACGGGAAGCTTTCTTT.

The rearrangement uses TRBV5-8 and TRBJ2-7; D unclear. The germline V and J ends were trimmed by 0 bases and 1 base, with 11 bases remaining between them. Germline CDR1 and CDR2: SGHTS and YDEGEE. CDR3 length equals 15 residues. The CDR3 here is CASSLEGRRSYEQYF. The CDR3 region has the DNA TGTGCCAGCAGCTTGGAAGGAAGGCGGTCCTACGAGCAGTACTTC.

This clone was observed a single time. The chain has TRBV19 and TRBJ2-2, with D hard to call. The V gene's germline CDR1 is LNHDA and CDR2 SQIVND (reference sequence). This CDR3 region has 12 residues. V shed 11 bases and J shed 1 base, with 8 bases lying between them. CDR3 nucleotides: TGTGCCGGCCGACAGAACACCGGGGAGCTGTTTTTT. Amino acid sequence: CAGRQNTGELFF.

This clone has only a few counts. J is TRBJ2-7 and V is TRBV5-1; 11 bases match TRBD1. Germline-derived CDR1 and CDR2 are SGHRS and YFSETQ. V lost 5 bases, J lost 3 bases, and 10 bases stayed unmatched. There are 16 residues in the CDR3. The CDR3 DNA follows: TGCGCCAGCAGTCAGATCACCGGGACAGGGGGCTACGAGCAGTACTTC. Residues: CASSQITGTGGYEQYF.

A single count supports this clone. This chain uses TRBV10-3 with TRBJ2-1; 9 bases map to TRBD2. The CDR3 is 16 residues long. Germline-derived CDR1 and CDR2 are ENHRY and SYGVKD. Trimming at V came to 3 bases and at J to 0 bases, leaving 3 bases not matched to a gene. CDR3 sequence: CAISDSGGSSYNEQFF. CDR3 DNA: TGTGCCATCAGTGACAGCGGGGGGAGCTCCTACAATGAGCAGTTCTTC.

The chain uses TRBV18 and TRBJ1-6; D is possibly TRBD1 (5 bases). With 5 bases removed from V and 7 bases from J, the gap between germline ends came to 12 bases. This CDR3 comprises 14 residues. Germline CDR1 is KGHSH and CDR2 is LQKENI. The CDR3 sequence: CASSSFPGNSPLHF. In DNA form, the CDR3 reads TGTGCCAGCTCATCGTTTCCAGGGAATTCACCCCTCCACTTT.

The V gene is TRBV28, the J gene TRBJ1-2; TRBD1 matches 7 bases. After removal of 6 bases from V and 5 bases from J, the junction contained 9 bases not matched to a gene. Looked up from germline, CDR1 is MDHEN and CDR2 is SYDVKM. CDR3 length: 14 residues. The chain's CDR3 is CASSPGQSLYGYTF. The CDR3 bases are TGTGCCAGCAGCCCGGGACAGAGTTTATATGGCTACACCTTC.

The chain carries TRBV9 and TRBJ1-3, with 7 bases fitting TRBD1. Germline CDR1 and CDR2: SGDLS and YYNGEE. V lost 4 bases and J lost 7; bases outside the gene matches: 11. The length of the CDR3 is 15 residues. The CDR3 DNA is TGTGCCAGCAGCATAACAGGGGAGTTAGGGAACACCATATATTTT. As protein: CASSITGELGNTIYF.

CDR3 residues: CASSFTGGYTDTQYF. The CDR3 DNA reads TGTGCCAGCAGTTTCACAGGGGGCTACACAGATACGCAGTATTTT. The V and J genes are TRBV6-5 and TRBJ2-3, with 9 bases aligning to TRBD1. The germline CDR1 and CDR2 sequences are MNHEY and SVGAGI. V shed 4 bases, J shed 2 bases, and the junction held 4 bases outside the gene matches. The CDR3 has 15 residues.

The CDR3 sequence: CASSLSGTPNEKLFF. The CDR3, as DNA: TGTGCCAGCAGCCTATCCGGGACACCCAATGAAAAACTGTTTTTT. The chain combines TRBV7-9 with TRBJ1-4, with a tentative D call TRBD1 (6 bases). The CDR3 loop spans 15 amino acids. The germline gives CDR1 SEHNR, CDR2 FQNEAQ (reference sequence). Deletions cut 5 bases from V and 5 bases from J, with 15 bases between. The complete variable domain, with remaining parts taken from reference TRBV7-9 and TRBJ1-4, reads DTGVSQNPRHKITKRGQNVTFRCDPISEHNRLYWYRQTLGQGPEFLTYFQNEAQLEKSRLLSDRFSAERPKGSFSTLEIQRTEQGDSAMYLCASSLSGTPNEKLFFGSGTQLSVL.

The rearrangement links TRBV19 to TRBJ1-2; D is possibly TRBD1 (6 bases). CDR1 and CDR2 from the germline V gene are LNHDA and SQIVND (reference sequence). Between the trimmed V and J ends, which lost 4 bases and 5 bases, there was a span of 14 bases. The CDR3 is 14 amino acids. CDR3 sequence (DNA): TGTGCCAGTAGTAGGGACATGGATCCTTATGGCTACACCTTC. Protein product: CASSRDMDPYGYTF.

The rearrangement joins TRBV25-1 to TRBJ2-7; TRBD1 is a possible D gene (7 bases). V shed 8 bases and J shed 2 bases, with 19 bases lying between them. There are 15 residues in the CDR3. The germline CDR1 and CDR2 sequences are MGHDK and SYGVNS. The CDR3 bases are TGTGCCAGCGGGGTCGGGGGACAGTCAACCTACGAGCAGTACTTC. Its protein is CASGVGGQSTYEQYF.

This clone showed up just once. The V and J genes are TRBV3-1 (or the pseudogene TRBV3-2) and TRBJ2-1, with 7 bases aligning to TRBD1. The CDR3 runs to 15 residues. V was clipped by 8 bases and J by 3 bases; unmatched bases: 10. The germline V gene has CDR1 LGHDT and CDR2 YNNKEL (reference sequence). The CDR3 is CASSREGAHYNEQFF. In DNA form, the CDR3 reads TGTGCCAGCTCCAGAGAGGGGGCTCACTACAATGAGCAGTTCTTC.

This sequence joins TRBV7-9 and TRBJ2-3; the D is unclear. CDR1 and CDR2 from the germline V gene are SEHNR and FQNEAQ (reference sequence). This CDR3 contains 13 residues. V dropped 2 bases and J dropped 1 base, with 4 bases sitting between them. DNA of the CDR3: TGTGCCAGCAGCTTAAGCCGCACAGATACGCAGTATTTT. This sequence encodes CASSLSRTDTQYF.

CDR3 DNA sequence: TGCGCCAGCAGCTTACAGGGGGCGGGAGATACGCAGTATTTT. This codes for CASSLQGAGDTQYF. The chain has TRBV5-1 and TRBJ2-3; TRBD1 matches at 9 bases. Trimming took 2 bases from V and 5 from J; bases not matched to a gene: 3. The CDR3 consists of 14 residues. Germline V gene lookup returns CDR1 SGHRS and CDR2 YFSETQ.

The rearrangement joins TRBV19 to TRBJ1-5; maybe TRBD1 (5 bases). Trimming cost V 5 bases and J 9 bases, with 17 bases left between them. CDR3 length equals 14 residues. Germline CDR1 is LNHDA and CDR2 is SQIVND (reference sequence). CDR3 loop: CASSRGGADGPQHF. CDR3 nucleotide sequence: TGTGCCAGTAGTCGGGGAGGGGCCGATGGGCCCCAGCATTTT.

The rearrangement uses TRBV20-1 and TRBJ2-7; 11 bases line up with TRBD2. This CDR3 spans 14 amino acids. The V and J ends lost 3 bases and 7 bases, in that order; junction bases with no gene match: 8. In germline, CDR1 is DFQATT, CDR2 SNEGSKA (reference sequence). Written as DNA, the CDR3 is TGCAGTGCTAGTCCCGGGACTAGCGGCCGGGAGCAGTACTTC. Protein product: CSASPGTSGREQYF.

V usage is TRBV7-3 and J usage is TRBJ1-6, with TRBD1 as a possible D gene (5 bases). From germline, CDR1 is SGHTA and CDR2 FQGTGA. The CDR3 is made up of 15 amino acids. Trimming pared 1 base from V and 10 bases from J, leaving 14 bases between. CDR3 nucleotides: TGTGCCAGCAGCTTAAACGGCGGGAGGGACTCACCCCTCCACTTT. Translation: CASSLNGGRDSPLHF.

The rearrangement joins TRBV19 to TRBJ2-5; D may be TRBD2 (6 bases). The CDR3 is made up of 14 amino acids. Trimming took off 7 bases at V and 4 bases at J, with 16 bases between the two ends. Germline V gene lookup returns CDR1 LNHDA and CDR2 SQIVND (reference sequence). The CDR3 DNA reads as TGTGCCAGTACTCATCGGGGACTTGGAGAGACCCAGTACTTC. Protein product: CASTHRGLGETQYF. The whole variable domain, filled in from reference TRBV19 and TRBJ2-5, reads DGGITQSPKYLFRKEGQNVTLSCEQNLNHDAMYWYRQDPGQGLRLIYYSQIVNDFQKGDIAEGYSVSREKKESFPLTVTSAQKNPTAFYLCASTHRGLGETQYFGPGTRLLVL.

The V gene is TRBV27, the J gene TRBJ2-1, with a tentative D call TRBD1 (5 bases). Per the germline V gene, CDR1 is MNHEY and CDR2 is SMNVEV (reference sequence). The V gene lost 4 bases and the J gene lost 4 bases, with 8 bases spanning the gap. The CDR3 contains 13 residues. Here the CDR3 DNA reads TGTGCCAGCAGTTCGGACACTTACAATGAGCAGTTCTTC. Its protein is CASSSDTYNEQFF.